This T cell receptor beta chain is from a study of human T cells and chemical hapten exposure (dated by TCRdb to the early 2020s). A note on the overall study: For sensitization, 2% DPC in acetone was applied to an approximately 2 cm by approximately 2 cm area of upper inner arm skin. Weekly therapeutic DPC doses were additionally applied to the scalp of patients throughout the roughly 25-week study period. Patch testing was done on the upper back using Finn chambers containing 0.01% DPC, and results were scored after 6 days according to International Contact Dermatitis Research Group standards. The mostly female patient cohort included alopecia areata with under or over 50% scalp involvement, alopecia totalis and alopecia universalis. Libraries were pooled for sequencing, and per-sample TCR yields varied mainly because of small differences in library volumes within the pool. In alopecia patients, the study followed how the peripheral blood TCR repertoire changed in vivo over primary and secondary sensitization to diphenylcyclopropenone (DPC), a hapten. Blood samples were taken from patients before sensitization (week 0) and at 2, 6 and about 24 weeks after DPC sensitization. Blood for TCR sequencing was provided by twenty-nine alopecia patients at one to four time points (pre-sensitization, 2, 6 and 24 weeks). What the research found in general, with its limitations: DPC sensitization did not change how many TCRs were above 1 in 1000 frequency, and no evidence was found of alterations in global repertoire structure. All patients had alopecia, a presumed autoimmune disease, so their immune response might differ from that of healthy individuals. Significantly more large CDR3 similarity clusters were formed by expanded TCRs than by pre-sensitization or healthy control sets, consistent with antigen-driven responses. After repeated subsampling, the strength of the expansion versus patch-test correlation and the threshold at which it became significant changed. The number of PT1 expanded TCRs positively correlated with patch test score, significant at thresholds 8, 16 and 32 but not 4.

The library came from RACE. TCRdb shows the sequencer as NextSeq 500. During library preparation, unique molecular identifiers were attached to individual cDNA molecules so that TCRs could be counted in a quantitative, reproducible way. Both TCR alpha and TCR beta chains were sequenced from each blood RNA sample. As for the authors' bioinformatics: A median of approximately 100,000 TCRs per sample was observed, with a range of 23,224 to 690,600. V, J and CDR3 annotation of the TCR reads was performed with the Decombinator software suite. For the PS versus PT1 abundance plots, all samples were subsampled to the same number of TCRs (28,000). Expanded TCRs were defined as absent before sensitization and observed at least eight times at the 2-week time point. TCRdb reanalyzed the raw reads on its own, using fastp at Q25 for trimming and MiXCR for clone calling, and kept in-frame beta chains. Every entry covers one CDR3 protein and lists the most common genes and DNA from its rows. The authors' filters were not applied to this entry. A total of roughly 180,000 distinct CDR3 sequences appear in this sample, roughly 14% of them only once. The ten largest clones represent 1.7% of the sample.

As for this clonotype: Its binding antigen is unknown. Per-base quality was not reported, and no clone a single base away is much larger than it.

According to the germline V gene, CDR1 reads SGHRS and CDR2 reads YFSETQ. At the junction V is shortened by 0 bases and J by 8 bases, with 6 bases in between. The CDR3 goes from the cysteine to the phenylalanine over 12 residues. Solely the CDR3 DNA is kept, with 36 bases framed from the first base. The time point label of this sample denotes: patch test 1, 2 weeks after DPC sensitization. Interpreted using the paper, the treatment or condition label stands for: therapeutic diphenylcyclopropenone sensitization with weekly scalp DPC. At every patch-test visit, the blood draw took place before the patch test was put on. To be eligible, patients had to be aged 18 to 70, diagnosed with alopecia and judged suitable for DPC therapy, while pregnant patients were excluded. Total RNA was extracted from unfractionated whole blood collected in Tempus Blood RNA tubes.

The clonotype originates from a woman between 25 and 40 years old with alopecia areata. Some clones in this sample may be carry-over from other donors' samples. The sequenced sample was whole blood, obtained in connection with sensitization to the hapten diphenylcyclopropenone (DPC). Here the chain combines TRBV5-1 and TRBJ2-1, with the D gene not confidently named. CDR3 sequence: CASSLAAYEQFF. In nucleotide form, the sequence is TGCGCCAGCAGCTTGGCTGCCTATGAGCAGTTCTTC.